This is a list of T cell receptor beta chains from one sample in a study of cytomegalovirus exposure and HLA in healthy donors. This table comes from immunoSEQ multiplex PCR, and its TCRdb copy is limited to in-frame clones, with some not included. In total, the table holds more than 60,000 clones. Sequenced material: PBMCs. The receptors derive from a boy aged 5-17 years in good health and CMV-seronegative. The CDR3 runs from the conserved cysteine through the conserved F or W. A D gene is named only where the DNA matches it firmly.

cdr3_aa: CASGGRDRSNQPQHF; cdr3_nt: TGCGCCAGCGGGGGGCGGGACAGAAGCAATCAGCCCCAGCATTTT; v_call: TRBV10-1; j_call: TRBJ1-5; d_call: TRBD1
cdr3_aa: CASSLAPDSGNTIYF; cdr3_nt: TGTGCCAGCAGCTTAGCCCCAGACTCTGGAAACACCATATATTTT; v_call: TRBV7-9; j_call: TRBJ1-3; d_call: -
cdr3_aa: CASSLPGQQNTEAFF; cdr3_nt: TGTGCCAGCAGTCTTCCGGGACAGCAGAACACTGAAGCTTTCTTT; v_call: TRBV6-6; j_call: TRBJ1-1; d_call: TRBD1
cdr3_aa: CASAGPGANVLTF; cdr3_nt: TGTGCCAGCGCGGGCCCGGGGGCCAACGTCCTGACTTTC; v_call: TRBV6-5; j_call: TRBJ2-6; d_call: -
cdr3_aa: CASSVGQSPLIGNYGYTF; cdr3_nt: TGTGCCAGTAGCGTGGGACAGTCACCACTTATTGGCAACTATGGCTACACCTTC; v_call: TRBV19; j_call: TRBJ1-2; d_call: TRBD1
cdr3_aa: CASSQENSQVYGYTF; cdr3_nt: TGCGCCAGCAGCCAAGAGAACAGCCAGGTCTATGGCTACACCTTC; v_call: TRBV4-1; j_call: TRBJ1-2; d_call: -
cdr3_aa: CASSVEGERHSPLHF; cdr3_nt: TGTGCCAGCAGTGTCGAGGGGGAGCGACATTCACCCCTCCACTTT; v_call: TRBV25-1; j_call: TRBJ1-6; d_call: -
cdr3_aa: CALQEGPTYEQYF; cdr3_nt: TGTGCCCTTCAGGAGGGGCCCACCTACGAGCAGTACTTC; v_call: TRBV5-4; j_call: TRBJ2-7; d_call: -
cdr3_aa: CSAARQGSANEKLFF; cdr3_nt: TGCAGCGCTGCACGACAGGGATCTGCTAATGAAAAACTGTTTTTT; v_call: TRBV29-1; j_call: TRBJ1-4; d_call: TRBD1
cdr3_aa: CASSQPRQGRLDQYF; cdr3_nt: TGCGCCAGCAGCCAACCCCGACAGGGGAGGTTGGACCAGTACTTC; v_call: TRBV10-2; j_call: TRBJ2-7; d_call: TRBD1
cdr3_aa: CASSLRGEETQYF; cdr3_nt: TGTGCCAGCAGCTTACGGGGAGAAGAGACCCAGTACTTC; v_call: TRBV11-1; j_call: TRBJ2-5; d_call: -
cdr3_aa: CASSPQTSGGIETQYF; cdr3_nt: TGTGCCAGCAGCCCTCAGACTAGCGGGGGTATCGAGACCCAGTACTTC; v_call: TRBV5-4; j_call: TRBJ2-5; d_call: TRBD2
cdr3_aa: CAWSPTGIGGNQPQHF; cdr3_nt: TGTGCCTGGAGTCCGACGGGGATCGGGGGCAATCAGCCCCAGCATTTT; v_call: TRBV30; j_call: TRBJ1-5; d_call: -
cdr3_aa: CASIWTSGGKETQYF; cdr3_nt: TGTGCCAGCATCTGGACTAGCGGGGGGAAAGAGACCCAGTACTTC; v_call: TRBV2; j_call: TRBJ2-5; d_call: TRBD2
cdr3_aa: CASGVGTGGDGYTF; cdr3_nt: TGCGCCAGCGGTGTGGGGACAGGGGGCGATGGCTACACCTTC; v_call: TRBV5-1; j_call: TRBJ1-2; d_call: TRBD1
cdr3_aa: CASSFLLAAYTDTQYF; cdr3_nt: TGTGCCAGCAGTTTTTTACTAGCGGCCTACACAGATACGCAGTATTTT; v_call: TRBV27; j_call: TRBJ2-3; d_call: TRBD2
cdr3_aa: CASSSSLSGYTF; cdr3_nt: TGCGCCAGCAGCTCCTCCCTCTCTGGCTACACCTTC; v_call: TRBV5-1; j_call: TRBJ1-2; d_call: -
cdr3_aa: CASSQELASTDTQYF; cdr3_nt: TGCGCCAGCAGCCAAGAGCTAGCAAGCACAGATACGCAGTATTTT; v_call: TRBV4-3; j_call: TRBJ2-3; d_call: -
cdr3_aa: CASSPIRPGQGGQNTEAFF; cdr3_nt: TGTGCCAGCAGCCCAATACGTCCGGGACAGGGGGGGCAGAACACTGAAGCTTTCTTT; v_call: TRBV7-9; j_call: TRBJ1-1; d_call: TRBD1
cdr3_aa: CASSEAQRGQPQHF; cdr3_nt: TGTGCCAGCAGTGAAGCGCAACGGGGACAGCCCCAGCATTTT; v_call: TRBV6-1; j_call: TRBJ1-5; d_call: -
cdr3_aa: CASSGPTGDKAFF; cdr3_nt: TGTGCCAGCAGTGGACCGACAGGGGATAAAGCTTTCTTT; v_call: TRBV27; j_call: TRBJ1-1; d_call: TRBD1
cdr3_aa: CASSPTQGGEETQYF; cdr3_nt: TGTGCCAGCTCACCGACGCAGGGAGGCGAAGAGACCCAGTACTTC; v_call: TRBV18; j_call: TRBJ2-5; d_call: -
cdr3_aa: CASSLGQGGAVTF; cdr3_nt: TGTGCCAGCAGCTTGGGACAAGGGGGTGCCGTTACCTTC; v_call: TRBV7-9; j_call: TRBJ1-2; d_call: -
cdr3_aa: CSDFRTGRNTEAFF; cdr3_nt: TGCAGCGATTTTAGGACAGGGCGGAACACTGAAGCTTTCTTT; v_call: TRBV29-1; j_call: TRBJ1-1; d_call: TRBD1
cdr3_aa: CASNGGSGGSYEQYF; cdr3_nt: TGTGCCAGTAACGGGGGGTCGGGAGGATCCTACGAGCAGTACTTC; v_call: TRBV19; j_call: TRBJ2-7; d_call: TRBD2
cdr3_aa: CASSPPGGRYNEQFF; cdr3_nt: TGTGCCAGCAGCCCACCCGGGGGGCGATACAATGAGCAGTTCTTC; v_call: TRBV7-6; j_call: TRBJ2-1; d_call: -
cdr3_aa: CASTGAGWNTEAFF; cdr3_nt: TGCGCCAGCACTGGGGCAGGGTGGAACACTGAAGCTTTCTTT; v_call: TRBV5-1; j_call: TRBJ1-1; d_call: -
cdr3_aa: CAWSVGGGVANIQYF; cdr3_nt: TGTGCCTGGAGTGTAGGGGGCGGGGTGGCAAACATTCAGTACTTC; v_call: TRBV30; j_call: TRBJ2-4; d_call: -
cdr3_aa: CAISESTLGDRGRGYTF; cdr3_nt: TGTGCCATCAGTGAGTCGACTCTGGGGGACAGGGGACGAGGCTACACCTTC; v_call: TRBV10-3; j_call: TRBJ1-2; d_call: TRBD1
cdr3_aa: CASSLKGVWPYTF; cdr3_nt: TGTGCCAGCAGCTTAAAGGGAGTCTGGCCCTACACCTTC; v_call: TRBV7-9; j_call: TRBJ1-2; d_call: -
cdr3_aa: CASKGQGANEQYF; cdr3_nt: TGTGCCAGTAAGGGACAGGGGGCGAACGAGCAGTACTTC; v_call: TRBV19; j_call: TRBJ2-7; d_call: TRBD1
cdr3_aa: CASSLGRGDYGYTF; cdr3_nt: TGTGCCAGCAGCTTGGGGCGGGGGGACTATGGCTACACCTTC; v_call: TRBV5-4; j_call: TRBJ1-2; d_call: -
cdr3_aa: CASSLAGDYEQYF; cdr3_nt: TGTGCCAGCAGTCTAGCGGGAGACTACGAGCAGTACTTC; v_call: TRBV27; j_call: TRBJ2-7; d_call: TRBD2
cdr3_aa: CASSLNLEVSYEQYF; cdr3_nt: TGTGCCAGCAGCTTAAATCTAGAGGTTTCCTACGAGCAGTACTTC; v_call: TRBV5-4; j_call: TRBJ2-7; d_call: -
cdr3_aa: CASDRGVGYTF; cdr3_nt: TGTGCCAGTGACAGGGGAGTTGGCTACACCTTC; v_call: TRBV19; j_call: TRBJ1-2; d_call: TRBD1
cdr3_aa: CASSLSGLGSAFF; cdr3_nt: TGTGCCAGCAGTTTATCGGGGCTCGGTTCAGCTTTCTTT; v_call: TRBV27; j_call: TRBJ1-1; d_call: -
cdr3_aa: CAWTAPPGLSSYEQYF; cdr3_nt: TGTGCCTGGACCGCCCCTCCGGGACTGAGCTCCTACGAGCAGTACTTC; v_call: TRBV30; j_call: TRBJ2-7; d_call: -
cdr3_aa: CASSQDLVTDTQYF; cdr3_nt: TGCGCCAGCAGCCAAGACCTAGTTACAGATACGCAGTATTTT; v_call: TRBV4-1; j_call: TRBJ2-3; d_call: -
cdr3_aa: CASSRSSGGEGTQYF; cdr3_nt: TGTGCCAGTAGTCGAAGTAGCGGGGGGGAGGGGACCCAGTACTTC; v_call: TRBV19; j_call: TRBJ2-5; d_call: TRBD2
cdr3_aa: CASRGLAGAGDTQYF; cdr3_nt: TGCGCCAGCAGAGGGCTAGCGGGAGCGGGAGATACGCAGTATTTT; v_call: TRBV5-1; j_call: TRBJ2-3; d_call: TRBD2
cdr3_aa: CAWGGEKGSAFF; cdr3_nt: TGTGCCTGGGGCGGGGAAAAGGGTTCAGCTTTCTTT; v_call: TRBV30; j_call: TRBJ1-1; d_call: -
cdr3_aa: CASSPRAGGQETQYF; cdr3_nt: TGTGCCAGCTCACCTCGGGCGGGGGGCCAAGAGACCCAGTACTTC; v_call: TRBV18; j_call: TRBJ2-5; d_call: TRBD2
cdr3_aa: CSAVGGQASRGYTF; cdr3_nt: TGCAGCGCCGTCGGAGGGCAGGCCTCAAGGGGCTACACCTTC; v_call: TRBV29-1; j_call: TRBJ1-2; d_call: -
cdr3_aa: CASTVAGGSYNEQFF; cdr3_nt: TGTGCCAGTACGGTGGCGGGGGGAAGTTACAATGAGCAGTTCTTC; v_call: TRBV19; j_call: TRBJ2-1; d_call: TRBD2
cdr3_aa: CSVKEPGQSTGELFF; cdr3_nt: TGCAGCGTAAAAGAACCGGGACAGAGCACCGGGGAGCTGTTTTTT; v_call: TRBV29-1; j_call: TRBJ2-2; d_call: TRBD1
cdr3_aa: CASSPPNRGLDTEAFF; cdr3_nt: TGTGCCAGCTCACCACCCAACAGGGGGCTGGACACTGAAGCTTTCTTT; v_call: TRBV18; j_call: TRBJ1-1; d_call: TRBD1
cdr3_aa: CASSHTTDNEKLFF; cdr3_nt: TGTGCCAGCAGTCATACCACAGATAATGAAAAACTGTTTTTT; v_call: TRBV7-9; j_call: TRBJ1-4; d_call: -
cdr3_aa: CASSYSLVPRAEQYF; cdr3_nt: TGTGCCAGCAGTTACTCGCTAGTGCCGAGAGCCGAGCAGTACTTC; v_call: TRBV6-5; j_call: TRBJ2-7; d_call: -
cdr3_aa: CASSISSSNYGYTF; cdr3_nt: TGTGCCAGTAGTATCAGTTCCAGTAACTATGGCTACACCTTC; v_call: TRBV19; j_call: TRBJ1-2; d_call: -
cdr3_aa: CASSAQGGGNTGELFF; cdr3_nt: TGTGCCAGCAGTGCTCAGGGGGGAGGGAACACCGGGGAGCTGTTTTTT; v_call: TRBV6-1; j_call: TRBJ2-2; d_call: -
cdr3_aa: CASIPFSGSNSYEQYF; cdr3_nt: TGTGCCAGCATTCCTTTTAGCGGGAGTAACTCCTACGAGCAGTACTTC; v_call: TRBV27; j_call: TRBJ2-7; d_call: TRBD2
cdr3_aa: CASRGSLSFGSPLHF; cdr3_nt: TGTGCCAGCCGAGGCAGTCTTTCGTTTGGTTCACCCCTCCACTTT; v_call: TRBV6-1; j_call: TRBJ1-6; d_call: -
cdr3_aa: CAWRPLGGKNTEAFF; cdr3_nt: TGTGCCTGGAGACCCCTCGGCGGGAAGAACACTGAAGCTTTCTTT; v_call: TRBV30; j_call: TRBJ1-1; d_call: -
cdr3_aa: CASSLAPRQGVIADTQYF; cdr3_nt: TGCGCCAGCAGCTTGGCCCCACGCCAGGGGGTGATCGCAGATACGCAGTATTTT; v_call: TRBV5-1; j_call: TRBJ2-3; d_call: TRBD1
cdr3_aa: CASSLAEGLGGAGSPLHF; cdr3_nt: TGTGCCAGCAGTTTAGCCGAAGGCTTGGGAGGGGCGGGTTCACCCCTCCACTTT; v_call: TRBV28; j_call: TRBJ1-6; d_call: -
cdr3_aa: CASSPIDRNTGELFF; cdr3_nt: TGTGCCAGCTCACCGATCGACAGGAACACCGGGGAGCTGTTTTTT; v_call: TRBV18; j_call: TRBJ2-2; d_call: -
cdr3_aa: CASSPPTGVTYGYTF; cdr3_nt: TGTGCCAGCTCACCACCGACCGGAGTAACTTATGGCTACACCTTC; v_call: TRBV18; j_call: TRBJ1-2; d_call: -
cdr3_aa: CASKEGRLQETQYF; cdr3_nt: TGTGCCAGTAAAGAGGGCCGATTACAAGAGACCCAGTACTTC; v_call: TRBV19; j_call: TRBJ2-5; d_call: -
cdr3_aa: CASSNTGGTEAFF; cdr3_nt: TGTGCCAGCTCAAATACAGGGGGCACTGAAGCTTTCTTT; v_call: TRBV2; j_call: TRBJ1-1; d_call: TRBD1
cdr3_aa: CASTPGGFYGYTF; cdr3_nt: TGTGCCAGCACCCCGGGAGGGTTTTATGGCTACACCTTC; v_call: TRBV7-2; j_call: TRBJ1-2; d_call: -